The 21 T cell receptor beta chains listed next were all sequenced from one sample in a study of T cell repertoires in cytomegalovirus infection. TCRdb reanalysed the reads using MiXCR and keeps one entry per CDR3 protein. The sample shows approximately 990,000 distinct CDR3 sequences, 25% to 40% of them seen only once. These receptors' targets are unknown. The sequenced sample was cultured CD8+ T cells from PBMCs, obtained from culture after CMV antigen stimulation. The receptor set was obtained from a human donor in good health (CMV status not recorded). Some clones in this sample may be carry-over from other donors' samples.

This clonotype was counted at least ten times. The rearrangement uses TRBV12-3 or TRBV12-4 and TRBJ1-2; maybe TRBD1 (5 bases). The CDR3 runs 14 residues. V lost 3 bases and J 6 bases, leaving 14 bases between the germline ends. As DNA, the CDR3 is TGTGCCAGCAGTTTTCGCAGGGTGCTACATGGCTACACCTTC. Protein sequence: CASSFRRVLHGYTF.

This clonotype has only a few counts. The chain carries TRBV7-9 and TRBJ1-2, with D uncertain. This CDR3 is built from 14 residues. Per the germline V gene, CDR1 is SEHNR and CDR2 is FQNEAQ (reference sequence). Trimming took 5 bases from V and 4 from J, leaving 14 bases between them. The CDR3 region has the DNA TGTGCCAGCAGCCGCCTAGGAGCTAGCTATGGCTACACCTTC. Amino acid sequence: CASSRLGASYGYTF.

V and J are TRBV7-2 and TRBJ1-6; 7 bases agree with TRBD1. Losses at the gene ends were 6 bases for V and 8 bases for J; bases not matched to a gene: 7. Germline loops: CDR1 SGHTA, CDR2 FQGNSA. This CDR3 is built from 14 residues. This CDR3 reads CASSQTGKDSPLHF. CDR3 coding DNA: TGTGCCAGCAGTCAGACAGGGAAAGATTCACCCCTCCACTTT.

In its sample, this clonotype was seen a few times. The chain couples TRBV10-3 to TRBJ1-1; 8 positions agree with TRBD1. From germline, CDR1 is ENHRY and CDR2 SYGVKD. This CDR3 has 16 amino acids. The junction had 13 bases not matched to a gene; V was cut back by 7 bases and J by 3 bases. The CDR3 reads CAITLRQGTVDTEAFF. The DNA of the CDR3 is TGTGCCATCACTTTACGACAGGGGACTGTAGACACTGAAGCTTTCTTT.

The chain joins TRBV27 to TRBJ1-6, with D uncertain. With 5 bases removed from V and 13 bases from J, the gap between germline ends came to 18 bases. From germline, CDR1 is MNHEY and CDR2 SMNVEV (reference sequence). The CDR3 consists of 14 residues. This CDR3 is CASSPTPLASPLHF. The CDR3 DNA sequence: TGTGCCAGCAGTCCGACACCCTTGGCGTCTCCCCTCCACTTT.

This clonotype was observed a handful of times. The V call is TRBV27, the J call TRBJ2-3, with a possible D match to TRBD1 (6 bases). The germline CDR1 and CDR2 sequences are MNHEY and SMNVEV (reference sequence). V lost 3 bases, J lost 5 bases, and 15 bases lay in between. CDR3 length equals 15 residues. CDR3 sequence: CASSFGTLEGDTQYF. DNA of the CDR3: TGTGCCAGCAGTTTTGGGACATTAGAGGGAGATACGCAGTATTTT.

This clonotype was counted a few times. This CDR3 is CASSEWRYNSPLHF. CDR3 nucleotide sequence: TGTGCCAGCAGTGAATGGCGTTATAATTCACCCCTCCACTTT. This chain uses TRBV6-1 with TRBJ1-6; D is ambiguous. The CDR3 length is 14 residues. CDR1 is MNHNS and CDR2 is SASEGT in the germline V gene. Between the trimmed V and J ends, which lost 2 bases and 4 bases, there was a span of 6 bases.

This clonotype was detected a few times. The chain has TRBV2 and TRBJ2-1; D tentatively fits TRBD1 or TRBD2 (5 bases each). With 11 bases removed from V and 6 bases from J, the gap between germline ends came to 17 bases. This CDR3 is 13 amino acids long. Germline V gene lookup returns CDR1 SNHLY and CDR2 FYNNEI. CDR3 region: CAPARGPPNEQFF. The DNA of the CDR3 is TGTGCCCCCGCCCGGGGACCCCCCAATGAGCAGTTCTTC.

The CDR3 sequence: CASSFDEEGINFYGNTIYF. The CDR3 DNA is TGTGCCAGCAGCTTTGACGAGGAGGGGATTAATTTTTATGGAAACACCATATATTTT. The chain combines TRBV7-8 with TRBJ1-3; D is possibly TRBD1 (5 bases). The V end lost 3 bases, the J end lost 3 bases, and 24 bases lay between the germline ends. This CDR3 is built from 19 residues. Germline CDR1 and CDR2: SGHVS and FQNEAQ.

This clonotype was counted a few times. The CDR3 region is CASSYLGGQDEKLFF. In DNA, the CDR3 is TGTGCCAGCAGTTACCTGGGCGGACAGGATGAAAAACTGTTTTTT. This chain links TRBV6-5 with TRBJ1-4; 7 nucleotides match TRBD1. V dropped 2 bases and J dropped 6; count of bases not matched to a gene: 6. Looked up from germline, CDR1 is MNHEY and CDR2 is SVGAGI. This CDR3 is 15 amino acids long.

V usage is TRBV25-1 and J usage is TRBJ1-2; TRBD1 matches at 7 bases. Germline V gene data show CDR1 as MGHDK and CDR2 as SYGVNS. CDR3 length: 16 residues. The junction had 11 bases not matched to a gene; V was cut back by 0 bases and J by 7 bases. CDR3 nucleotide sequence: TGTGCCAGCAGTGAATATTACACGACAGGGATTGGTGGCTACACCTTC. Protein sequence: CASSEYYTTGIGGYTF.

The rearrangement links TRBV6-2 or TRBV6-3 to TRBJ1-2, with D maybe TRBD1 (5 bases). V dropped 2 bases and J dropped 2 bases, with 15 bases sitting between them. Germline-derived CDR1 and CDR2 are MNHEY and SVGEGT. This CDR3 is built from 16 residues. This chain's CDR3 is CASSYNPPGPNYGYTF. In DNA, the CDR3 is TGTGCCAGCAGTTACAACCCCCCGGGACCCAACTATGGCTACACCTTC.

This clonotype was picked up a small number of times. The chain recombines TRBV7-3 with TRBJ2-1; 14 nucleotides line up with TRBD2. Germline loops: CDR1 SGHTA, CDR2 FQGTGA. The CDR3 extends over 15 amino acids. The V and J ends lost 2 bases and 10 bases, in that order; junction bases with no gene match: 4. The CDR3 nucleotides are TGTGCCAGCAGCTTAGGGACTAGCGGGGGAGAGGAGCAGTTCTTC. This encodes CASSLGTSGGEEQFF.

This clonotype was counted between two and nine times. This sequence joins TRBV7-6 and TRBJ1-2; D uncertain. Trimming cost V 5 bases and J 4 bases, with 20 bases left between them. Germline CDR1 SGHVS, CDR2 FNYEAQ. CDR3 length: 16 amino acids. CDR3 loop: CASSPADNGPGYGYTF. Here the CDR3 DNA reads TGTGCCAGCAGCCCGGCGGATAACGGCCCTGGCTATGGCTACACCTTC. Using reference TRBV7-6 and TRBJ1-2 for the parts outside the CDR3, the full variable domain is GAGVSQSPRYKVTKRGQDVALRCDPISGHVSLYWYRQALGQGPEFLTYFNYEAQQDKSGLPNDRFSAERPEGSISTLTIQRTEQRDSAMYRCASSPADNGPGYGYTFGSGTRLTVV.

The CDR3 sequence is CASSVTSGGPRGTDTQYF. DNA of the CDR3: TGTGCCAGCAGCGTCACTAGCGGGGGGCCGAGGGGGACAGATACGCAGTATTTT. This chain connects TRBV2 to TRBJ2-3; TRBD2 aligns across 12 bases. Germline CDR1 reads SNHLY; CDR2 reads FYNNEI. With 6 bases clipped from V and 3 bases from J, the junction kept 13 bases outside the gene matches. The CDR3 runs to 18 residues.

This clonotype was recorded a few times. The chain joins TRBV7-8 to TRBJ1-2; 10 nucleotides line up with TRBD1. CDR3 size: 15 residues. V lost 5 bases to trimming and J lost 11 bases; unmatched junction nucleotides: 14. Germline V gene data show CDR1 as SGHVS and CDR2 as FQNEAQ. DNA of the CDR3: TGTGCCAGCAGCATGGGGAAGGGGACAGGGGCGGAATACACCTTC. It translates to CASSMGKGTGAEYTF.

Ten or more counts support this clonotype. This chain joins TRBV5-6 and TRBJ1-2; 9 nucleotides align to TRBD1. There are 14 residues in the CDR3. CDR1 is SGHDT and CDR2 is YYEEEE in the germline V gene. Trimming at V came to 2 bases and at J to 4 bases, leaving 3 bases not matched to a gene. CDR3 coding DNA: TGTGCCAGCAGCTTAGGGACAGGGACCTATGGCTACACCTTC. Translating gives CASSLGTGTYGYTF.

This clonotype was counted only a few times. The rearrangement links TRBV12-3 or TRBV12-4 to TRBJ2-1, with 8 bases that match TRBD1. J lost 7 bases, V lost 4 bases, and 9 bases had no gene match. The length of the CDR3 is 15 residues. CDR3 protein: CASSSGQGAENEQFF. The CDR3 nucleotides read TGTGCCAGCAGTTCAGGGCAGGGGGCGGAGAATGAGCAGTTCTTC.

At least ten counts were recorded for this clonotype. The chain uses TRBV7-6 and TRBJ2-3; 10 nucleotides match TRBD1. V was clipped by 0 bases and J by 3 bases; unmatched bases: 6. CDR1 is SGHVS, CDR2 FNYEAQ, per germline. The length of the CDR3 is 17 residues. CDR3 sequence reads: CASSLALTGGETDTQYF. The CDR3 DNA is TGTGCCAGCAGCTTAGCGCTGACAGGGGGCGAAACAGATACGCAGTATTTT.

The J gene is TRBJ2-6, the V gene TRBV5-6, with D perhaps matching TRBD2 (5 bases). The CDR3 loop spans 11 amino acids. The germline CDR1 and CDR2 sequences are SGHDT and YYEEEE. Trimming shortened V by 10 bases and J by 4 bases, and 6 bases separated the two germline ends. The CDR3 DNA is TGTGCCTCGGGGGGGGCCAACGTCCTGACTTTC. Protein product: CASGGANVLTF.

CDR3 nucleotides: TGTGCCAGCAGTCGGGGCGGGCCCTACGAGCAGTACTTC. Translation gives CASSRGGPYEQYF. The chain is built from TRBV27 and TRBJ2-7; D possibly uses TRBD1 or TRBD2 (5 bases each). CDR3 length: 13 residues. Germline CDR1 is MNHEY and CDR2 is SMNVEV (reference sequence). The ends were cut back, 5 bases at V and 2 bases at J, with 10 bases in the middle.